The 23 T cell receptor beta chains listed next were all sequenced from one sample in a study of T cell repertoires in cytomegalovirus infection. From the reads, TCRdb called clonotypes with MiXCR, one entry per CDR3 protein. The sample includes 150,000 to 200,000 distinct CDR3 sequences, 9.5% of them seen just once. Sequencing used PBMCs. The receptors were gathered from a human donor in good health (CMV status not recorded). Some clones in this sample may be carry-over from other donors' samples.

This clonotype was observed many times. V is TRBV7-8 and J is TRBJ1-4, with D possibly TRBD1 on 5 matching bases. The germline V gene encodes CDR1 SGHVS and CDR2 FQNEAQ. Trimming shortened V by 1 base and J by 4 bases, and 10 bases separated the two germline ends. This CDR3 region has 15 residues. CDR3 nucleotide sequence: TGTGCCAGCAGCTTAGGGGGCGCCGTTAATGAAAAACTGTTTTTT. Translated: CASSLGGAVNEKLFF.

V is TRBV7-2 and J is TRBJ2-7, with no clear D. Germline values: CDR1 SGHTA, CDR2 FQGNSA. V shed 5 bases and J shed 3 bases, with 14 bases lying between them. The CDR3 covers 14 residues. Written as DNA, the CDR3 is TGTGCCAGCAGCCCCTTAAGGATCAACTACGAGCAGTACTTC. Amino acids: CASSPLRINYEQYF.

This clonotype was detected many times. The CDR3 region is CAIRGVPNQPQHF. The CDR3 coding sequence is TGTGCCATCAGAGGGGTCCCCAATCAGCCCCAGCATTTT. The rearrangement joins TRBV10-3 to TRBJ1-5; perhaps TRBD1 as D (5 bases). This CDR3 is built from 13 residues. V lost 6 bases and J lost 3, with 9 bases in between. Germline loops: CDR1 ENHRY, CDR2 SYGVKD.

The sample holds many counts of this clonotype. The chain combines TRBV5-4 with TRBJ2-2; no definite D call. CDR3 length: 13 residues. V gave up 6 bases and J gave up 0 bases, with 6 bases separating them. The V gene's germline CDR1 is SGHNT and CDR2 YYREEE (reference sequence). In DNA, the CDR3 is TGTGCCAGCACTTACTCGAACACCGGGGAGCTGTTTTTT. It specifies CASTYSNTGELFF.

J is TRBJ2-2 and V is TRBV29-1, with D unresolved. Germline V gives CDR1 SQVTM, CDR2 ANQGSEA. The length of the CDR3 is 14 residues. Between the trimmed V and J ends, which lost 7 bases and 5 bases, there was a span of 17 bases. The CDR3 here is CSAGLGVTTGELFF. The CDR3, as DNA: TGCAGCGCAGGATTAGGAGTCACTACCGGGGAGCTGTTTTTT.

The CDR3 sequence: CASSLQELSEQYF. In DNA, the CDR3 is TGTGCCAGCAGCCTTCAGGAACTATCGGAGCAGTACTTC. The V call is TRBV14, the J call TRBJ2-7; D not certain. The CDR3 loop spans 13 amino acids. Germline V gives CDR1 SGHDN, CDR2 FVKESK. V dropped 4 bases and J dropped 7 bases, with 14 bases sitting between them.

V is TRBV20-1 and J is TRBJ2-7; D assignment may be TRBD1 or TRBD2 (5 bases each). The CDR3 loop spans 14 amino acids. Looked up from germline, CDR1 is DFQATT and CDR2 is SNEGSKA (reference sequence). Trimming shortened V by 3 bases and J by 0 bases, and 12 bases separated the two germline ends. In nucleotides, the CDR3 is TGCAGTGCTAGCTCGCAGGGAGTCTCCTACGAGCAGTACTTC. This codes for CSASSQGVSYEQYF.

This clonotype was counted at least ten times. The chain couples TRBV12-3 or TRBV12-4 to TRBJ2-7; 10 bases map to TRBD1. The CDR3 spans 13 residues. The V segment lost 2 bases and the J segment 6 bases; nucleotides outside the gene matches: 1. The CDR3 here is CASSLRDRGEQYF. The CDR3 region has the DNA TGTGCCAGCAGTTTAAGGGACAGGGGCGAGCAGTACTTC.

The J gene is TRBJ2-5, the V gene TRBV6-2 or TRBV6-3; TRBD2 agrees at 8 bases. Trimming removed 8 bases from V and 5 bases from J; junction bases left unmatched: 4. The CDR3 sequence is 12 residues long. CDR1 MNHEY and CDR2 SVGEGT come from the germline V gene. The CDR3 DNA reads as TGTGCCAGCCGGGGGGGCCGGGAGACCCAGTACTTC. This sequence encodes CASRGGRETQYF.

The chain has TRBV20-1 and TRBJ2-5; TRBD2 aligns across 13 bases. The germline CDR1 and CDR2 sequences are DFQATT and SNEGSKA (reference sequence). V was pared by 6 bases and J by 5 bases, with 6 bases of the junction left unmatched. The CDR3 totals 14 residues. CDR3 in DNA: TGCAGTGCACTACCGGGACTAGCGGGGGAGACCCAGTACTTC. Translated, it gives CSALPGLAGETQYF.

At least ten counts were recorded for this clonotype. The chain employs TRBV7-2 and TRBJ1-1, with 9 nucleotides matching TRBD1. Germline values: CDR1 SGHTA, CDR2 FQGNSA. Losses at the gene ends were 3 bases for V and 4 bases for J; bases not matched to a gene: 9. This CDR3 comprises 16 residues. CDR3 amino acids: CASSFRTGAGLTEAFF. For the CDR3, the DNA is TGTGCCAGCAGCTTCAGGACAGGGGCAGGTCTCACTGAAGCTTTCTTT.

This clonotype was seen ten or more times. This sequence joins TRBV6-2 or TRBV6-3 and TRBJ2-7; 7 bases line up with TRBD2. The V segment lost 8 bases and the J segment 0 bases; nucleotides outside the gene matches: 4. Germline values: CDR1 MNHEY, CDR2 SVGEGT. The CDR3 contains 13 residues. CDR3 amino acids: CASLSGFSYEQYF. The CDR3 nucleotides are TGTGCCAGCCTTAGCGGGTTCTCCTACGAGCAGTACTTC.

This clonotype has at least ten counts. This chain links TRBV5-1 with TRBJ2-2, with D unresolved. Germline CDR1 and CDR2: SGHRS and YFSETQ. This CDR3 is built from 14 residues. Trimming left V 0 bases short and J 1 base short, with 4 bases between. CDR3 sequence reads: CASSLDGNTGELFF. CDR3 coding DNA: TGCGCCAGCAGCTTGGATGGGAACACCGGGGAGCTGTTTTTT.

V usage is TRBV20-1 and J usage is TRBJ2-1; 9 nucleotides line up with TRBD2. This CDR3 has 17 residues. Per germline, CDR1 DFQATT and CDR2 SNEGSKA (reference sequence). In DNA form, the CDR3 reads TGCAGACCCATAGGGGTAGCGGGAGCCCCAATGTTGGATGAGCAGTTCTTC. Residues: CRPIGVAGAPMLDEQFF.

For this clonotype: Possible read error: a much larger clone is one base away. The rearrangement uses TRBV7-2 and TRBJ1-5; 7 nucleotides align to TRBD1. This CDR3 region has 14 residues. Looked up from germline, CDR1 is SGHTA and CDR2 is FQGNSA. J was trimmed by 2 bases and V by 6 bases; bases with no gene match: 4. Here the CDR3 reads CASRQGSGNQPQHF. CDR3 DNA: TGTGCCAGCAGACAGGGGAGTGGCAATCAGCCCCAGCATTTT.

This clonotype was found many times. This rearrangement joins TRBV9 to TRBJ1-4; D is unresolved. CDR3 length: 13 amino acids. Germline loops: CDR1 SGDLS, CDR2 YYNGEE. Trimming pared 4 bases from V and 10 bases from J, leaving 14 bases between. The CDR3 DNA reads TGTGCCAGCAGCCCCCCCGGGAACCGAAAACTGTTTTTT. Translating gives CASSPPGNRKLFF. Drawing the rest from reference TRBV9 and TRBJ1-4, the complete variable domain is DSGVTQTPKHLITATGQRVTLRCSPRSGDLSVYWYQQSLDQGLQFLIQYYNGEERAKGNILERFSAQQFPDLHSELNLSSLELGDSALYFCASSPPGNRKLFFGSGTQLSVL.

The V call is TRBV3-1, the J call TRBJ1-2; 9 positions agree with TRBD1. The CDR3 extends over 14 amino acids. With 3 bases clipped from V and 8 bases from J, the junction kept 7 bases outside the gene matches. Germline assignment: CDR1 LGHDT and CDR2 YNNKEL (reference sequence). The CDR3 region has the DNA TGTGCCAGCAGCCAGAACAGGGGGCAGAACGGCTACACCTTC. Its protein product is CASSQNRGQNGYTF.

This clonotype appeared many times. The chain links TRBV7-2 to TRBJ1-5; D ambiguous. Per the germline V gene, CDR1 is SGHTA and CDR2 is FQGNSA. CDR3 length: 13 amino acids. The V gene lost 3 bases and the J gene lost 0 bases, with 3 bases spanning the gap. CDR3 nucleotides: TGTGCCAGCAGCTTTTATAGCAATCAGCCCCAGCATTTT. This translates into CASSFYSNQPQHF.

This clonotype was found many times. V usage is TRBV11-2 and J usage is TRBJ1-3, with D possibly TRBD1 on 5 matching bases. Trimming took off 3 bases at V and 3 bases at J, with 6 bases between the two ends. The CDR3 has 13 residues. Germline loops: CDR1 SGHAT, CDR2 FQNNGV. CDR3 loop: CASSLGLGNTIYF. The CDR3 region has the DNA TGTGCCAGCAGCTTGGGGCTTGGAAACACCATATATTTT.

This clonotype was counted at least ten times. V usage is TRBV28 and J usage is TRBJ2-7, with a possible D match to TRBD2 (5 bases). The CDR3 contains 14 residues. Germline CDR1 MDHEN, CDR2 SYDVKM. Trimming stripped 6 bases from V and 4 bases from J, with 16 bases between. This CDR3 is CASSPLVGGYEQYF. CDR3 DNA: TGTGCCAGCAGCCCACTGGTGGGCGGGTACGAGCAGTACTTC. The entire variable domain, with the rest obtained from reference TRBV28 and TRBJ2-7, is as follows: DVKVTQSSRYLVKRTGEKVFLECVQDMDHENMFWYRQDPGLGLRLIYFSYDVKMKEKGDIPEGYSVSREKKERFSLILESASTNQTSMYLCASSPLVGGYEQYFGPGTRLTVT.

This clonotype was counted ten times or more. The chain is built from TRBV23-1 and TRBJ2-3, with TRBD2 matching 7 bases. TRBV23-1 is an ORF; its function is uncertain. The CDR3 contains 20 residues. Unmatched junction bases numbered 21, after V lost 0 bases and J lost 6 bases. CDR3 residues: CASSQSRAPRSAGEKDTQYF. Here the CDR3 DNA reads TGCGCCAGCAGTCAATCTCGCGCCCCACGCTCCGCGGGAGAAAAGGATACGCAGTATTTT.

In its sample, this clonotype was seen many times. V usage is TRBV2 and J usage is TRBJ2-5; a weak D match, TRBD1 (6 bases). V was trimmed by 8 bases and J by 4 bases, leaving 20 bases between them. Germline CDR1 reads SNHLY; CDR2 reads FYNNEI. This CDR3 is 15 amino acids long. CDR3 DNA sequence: TGTGCCAGCCAGCCCCGGACAGTCCGTGGAGAGACCCAGTACTTC. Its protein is CASQPRTVRGETQYF.

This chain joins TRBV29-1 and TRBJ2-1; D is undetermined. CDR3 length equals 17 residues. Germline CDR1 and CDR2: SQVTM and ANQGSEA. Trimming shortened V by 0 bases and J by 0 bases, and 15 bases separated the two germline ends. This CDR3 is CSVEDPFWASSYNEQFF. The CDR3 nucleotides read TGCAGCGTTGAAGATCCTTTTTGGGCCAGCTCCTACAATGAGCAGTTCTTC.